This TCR beta chain was retrieved from a study of blood T cell repertoires in COVID-19. Study overall: There were acute and convalescent COVID-19 samples, and they came from the United States, Italy and Spain. PBMCs, B-cell-depleted T cells, or T cells were the source of the cDNA or gDNA that made up the material.

How the authors handled the data: Reference gene primer amplification gave nucleated cell count estimates. Produced via immunoSEQ multiplex PCR; TCRdb's table is partial and in-frame only. D and trimming were read from the DNA, whereas the V and J calls and clone size are those reported in that table. Altogether under 130,000 clones are present, over 75% being singletons, with the ten largest covering 10% to 15%. V was pared by 7 bases and J by 1 base, with 12 bases of the junction left unmatched. Germline values: CDR1 LNHDA, CDR2 SQIVND (reference sequence). This CDR3 comprises 17 residues. V is TRBV19 and J is TRBJ1-4, with 7 bases matching TRBD1. The sample was peripheral blood. The clonotype was recovered from a human donor in a cohort sampled during active or convalescent COVID-19. The chain's CDR3 is CASKEGGAGETNEKLFF. For the CDR3, the DNA is TGTGCCAGTAAGGAAGGGGGCGCGGGTGAAACTAATGAAAAACTGTTTTTT.